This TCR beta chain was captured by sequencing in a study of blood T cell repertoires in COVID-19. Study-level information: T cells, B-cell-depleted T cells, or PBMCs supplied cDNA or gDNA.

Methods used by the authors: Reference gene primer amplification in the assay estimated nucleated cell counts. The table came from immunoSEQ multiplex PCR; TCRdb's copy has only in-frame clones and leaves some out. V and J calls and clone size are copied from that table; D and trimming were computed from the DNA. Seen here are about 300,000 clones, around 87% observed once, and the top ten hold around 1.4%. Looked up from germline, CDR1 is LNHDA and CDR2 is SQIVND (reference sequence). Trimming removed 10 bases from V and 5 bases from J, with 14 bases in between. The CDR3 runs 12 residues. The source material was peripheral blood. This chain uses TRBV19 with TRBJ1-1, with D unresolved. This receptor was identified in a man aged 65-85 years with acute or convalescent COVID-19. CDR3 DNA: TGTGCCACTAGGAGGGTCGGAACTGAAGCTTTCTTT. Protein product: CATRRVGTEAFF.